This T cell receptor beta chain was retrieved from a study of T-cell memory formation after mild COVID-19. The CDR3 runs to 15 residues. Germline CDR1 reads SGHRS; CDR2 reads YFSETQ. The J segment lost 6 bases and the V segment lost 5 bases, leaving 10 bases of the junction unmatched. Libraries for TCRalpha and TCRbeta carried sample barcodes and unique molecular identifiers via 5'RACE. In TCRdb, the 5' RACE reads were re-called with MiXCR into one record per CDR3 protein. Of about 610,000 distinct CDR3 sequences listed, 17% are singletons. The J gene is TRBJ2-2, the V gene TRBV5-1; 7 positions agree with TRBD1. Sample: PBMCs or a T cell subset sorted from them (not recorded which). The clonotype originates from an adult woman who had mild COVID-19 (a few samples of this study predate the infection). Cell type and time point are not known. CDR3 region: CASRQGDRAAGELFF. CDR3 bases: TGCGCCAGCAGGCAAGGAGACAGGGCGGCCGGGGAGCTGTTTTTT.